This record concerns one T cell receptor beta chain sequence. Its target is not known. The data derive from a study of T cell responses to AZD1222 COVID-19 vaccine. The V end lost 5 bases, the J end lost 4 bases, and 6 bases lay between the germline ends. The germline gives CDR1 SGHVS, CDR2 FQNEAQ. The CDR3 is made up of 12 amino acids. The assay was immunoSEQ multiplex PCR, and TCRdb's table has in-frame clones only and misses some. Found here are 150,000 to 200,000 clones, around 90% of them singletons; the top ten hold 1.5% to 2%. Findings of the study overall: Targeting of unmutated variant regions was reportedly seen in nearly half of spike-specific TCRs. Spike-specific TCR breadth and depth both grew after two AZD1222 doses. Among vaccine-associated CD4 TCRs, coverage spanned spike, with dominance at 160-218 and 743-854. Repertoires were sampled only after the peak T cell response.

The genes are TRBV7-8 and TRBJ2-1, with D unresolved. The sequence was obtained from an adult who received the AZD1222 COVID-19 vaccine. Specimen: peripheral blood, collected 28 days after the second AZD1222 dose. The CDR3 region has the DNA TGTGCCAGCAGCCGCTCTTACAATGAGCAGTTCTTC. The encoded protein is CASSRSYNEQFF.